This entry features one T cell receptor beta chain sequence. This clone's antigen is unknown. No base-level quality is on record; no much larger clone is a single base apart. These data come from a study of T cells after yellow fever vaccination (dated by TCRdb to between 2017 and 2020). Study-wide context: Libraries from fractions with low cell numbers were prepared with the SMART-Seq v4 Ultra Low Input RNA kit. To track T-cell clones before and after primary and booster YFV17D yellow fever vaccination, bulk TCR alpha and beta repertoires were sequenced longitudinally. The cohort comprised two healthy male donors, one aged 18 to 29 and one aged 30 to 40 years. Bulk PBMC replicates and cell subsets were isolated from blood drawn at multiple timepoints before and after both primary and secondary immunization. The investigation overall reported the following: Because abundant contaminating clonotypes from the bulk population could be contained in FACS-sorted repertoires, computational filtering was required. The secondary T-cell response was found to be weaker but faster than the primary response, with a peak reached on day 5 rather than on day 15. A small share of clonotypes was detected in both CD4 and CD8 compartments, with the overlap likely arising from convergent recombination. After the booster, most clones that had expanded after primary vaccination were detected again (around 97% of CD4 and around nine tenths of CD8), suggesting broad maintenance of memory. The study included only a couple of donors, which limits how far the findings can be generalized.

Per the publication, the treatment or condition label means: live attenuated yellow fever vaccine strain. A standard Ficoll-Paque protocol was used to isolate PBMCs from peripheral blood. Dynabeads CD4 and CD8 positive selection kits were used to isolate CD4 and CD8 T-cell fractions. RNA was extracted with TriZol from bulk PBMCs, CD4 and CD8 fractions, and dextramer-positive and dextramer-negative fractions. Sequencer: Illumina NovaSeq 6000. TCR cDNA was made using 5'RACE template switching, a step that added a universal primer site and unique molecular identifiers. Priming for cDNA synthesis came from both the TCR alpha and TCR beta constant segments. Two PCR steps were used to amplify libraries, with sample barcodes and sequencing adapters being added in the second step. Sequencing of libraries was done on Illumina HiSeq 2500 (2x100 bp) or NovaSeq (2x150 bp). On the authors' methods: Reads were demultiplexed and collapsed into UMI consensus sequences with MIGEC, and V(D)J alignment was performed with MiXCR. Using edgeR on replicate PBMC samples, clonotypes were called vaccine-responding if FDR was below 0.01 and the log2 fold change was above 5 up to day 15. Bulk clonotypes were assigned CD4 or CD8 identity according to which sequenced CD4 or CD8 repertoire held them at higher abundance. TCRdb applied fastp at Q25 and MiXCR to the public reads, then kept only in-frame beta chains. CDR3 protein duplicates are merged, each entry listing the most common genes and DNA. The V and J calls shown here were made by TCRdb, not taken from the authors' results. The sample profile shows some 260,000 distinct CDR3 sequences; roughly 5.6% of them were found once. The ten largest make up around 3.5% of the sample.

Inclusive of the bounding cysteine and phenylalanine, the CDR3 is 12 residues long. CDR3 DNA only is kept here, 36 bases in frame from base 1. V lost 1 base and J lost 5 bases; the stretch between them is 5 bases long. From the germline V gene, CDR1 is SGHTA and CDR2 is FQGNSA. The rearrangement combines TRBV7-2 with TRBJ1-1; no confident D gene assignment can be made. Source: CD4+ T cells sorted from PBMCs, taken on the day of the yellow fever booster vaccination. The TCR sequence derives from a man aged 18 to 30 who received the YFV17D yellow fever vaccine. The CDR3 sequence is CASSLVETEAFF. The bases read TGTGCCAGCAGCTTAGTGGAGACTGAAGCTTTCTTT.